This TCR beta chain stems from a study of cytomegalovirus exposure and HLA in healthy donors. On the study more broadly: In terms of ancestry, the Caucasian-associated cluster contained 75% to 90% of the roughly 400 genotyped donors.

Primers included in the PCR were 60 Vbeta and 13 Jbeta primers. Sequenced by immunoSEQ multiplex PCR; TCRdb stores in-frame clones only, minus some. The repertoire holds around 140,000 clones, roughly 75% seen once, with just under 3% in the top ten. With respect to this clone: What it recognizes is unknown.

Overall study findings and caveats: A reported reduction in N-insertions relative to the roughly 700-donor mean was seen in an Asian-associated ancestry cluster in a later analysis.

Germline V gives CDR1 MDHEN, CDR2 SYDVKM. CDR3 length: 11 amino acids. V was trimmed by 5 bases and J by 9 bases, leaving 11 bases between them. This receptor was taken from a female donor in good health and CMV-seronegative. This chain links TRBV28 with TRBJ2-7, with D possibly TRBD2 on 5 matching bases. The sample was PBMCs. The CDR3 coding sequence is TGTGCCAGCAGTCGTAGCGCTTCGCAGTACTTC. This translates into CASSRSASQYF.